Sequencing of this T cell receptor beta chain was carried out in a study of CD8 T cells in ankylosing spondylitis. The CDR3 extends over 14 amino acids. Germline CDR1 and CDR2: MNHNS and SASEGT. V lost 5 bases to trimming and J lost 2 bases; unmatched junction nucleotides: 2. Scientists made TCR beta libraries using quantitative 5'-RACE with molecular barcodes. TCRdb ran MiXCR on the 5' RACE reads and lists one entry per CDR3 protein. The data show about 250,000 distinct CDR3 sequences, more than 25% seen once. A remark on this clonotype: Antigen unknown.

Study-level findings and limits: Characteristic, it appeared, of ankylosing spondylitis blood was a TCR beta motif of seven or eight highly homologous variants.

This sequence was found in a male donor with ankylosing spondylitis or in good health (not recorded which). The chain links TRBV6-1 to TRBJ2-1; 8 bases fit TRBD2. Material: blood, either unsorted or a sorted T cell fraction (not recorded which). The CDR3 bases are TGTGCCAGCAGTACACTAGCGGCCTACAATGAGCAGTTCTTC. Translation: CASSTLAAYNEQFF.